The clone carrying this T cell receptor beta chain was seen more than once but under ten times. Preparation of the TCRbeta library was carried out with unique molecular identifiers. TCRdb analysed the PCR reads with MiXCR anew, one entry per CDR3 protein. The table includes roughly 610,000 distinct CDR3 sequences, over 9.5% detected once. This sample is drawn from a study of T-cell reconstitution after alpha-beta-depleted transplantation in children. CDR1 and CDR2 from the germline V gene are SGHAT and FQNNGV. This CDR3 is built from 16 residues. V gave up 5 bases and J gave up 3 bases; unmatched junction bases: 13.

This sequence joins TRBV11-2 and TRBJ2-7; 7 nucleotides agree with TRBD2. The receptor's source is a human donor who donated a stem cell graft to a child with acute myeloid leukemia. The sequencing used PBMCs from the stem cell graft donor, collected from the stem cell graft. Written as DNA, the CDR3 is TGTGCCAGCAGCCCACAATCTAGCGGTTGGCGCTACGAGCAGTACTTC. Residues: CASSPQSSGWRYEQYF.